The 19 T cell receptor beta chains in this list originate from one sample, sequenced in a study of blood T cell repertoires in COVID-19. Sequencing used immunoSEQ multiplex PCR; TCRdb keeps in-frame clones, though not all of them. The sample gives 340,000 or so clones, 87% of which show up once; 1% is in the top ten. The sequencing sample was made of peripheral blood. The receptor source for this set is a man between 50 and 59 years old with active or convalescent COVID-19.

The V call is TRBV18, the J call TRBJ2-1, with D possibly being TRBD1 (6 bases). The CDR3 covers 14 residues. V was trimmed by 2 bases and J by 9 bases, leaving 14 bases between them. From germline, CDR1 is KGHSH and CDR2 LQKENI. CDR3 DNA: TGTGCCAGCTCACCAGAGGGGGTGGTACTTGAGCAGTTCTTC. It encodes CASSPEGVVLEQFF.

The CDR3 is CACLTPRGPNTEAFF. The CDR3 region has the DNA TGTGCCTGTTTAACCCCCCGAGGGCCGAACACTGAAGCTTTCTTT. This sequence joins TRBV6-5 and TRBJ1-1, with D unclear. Trimming pared 11 bases from V and 1 base from J, leaving 20 bases between. The germline CDR1 and CDR2 sequences are MNHEY and SVGAGI. CDR3 length: 15 amino acids.

V is TRBV2 and J is TRBJ1-1; possibly TRBD1 for D (6 bases). Germline lookup yields CDR1 SNHLY and CDR2 FYNNEI. Deletions cut 4 bases from V and 0 bases from J, with 9 bases between. CDR3 length: 14 amino acids. DNA for the CDR3: TGTGCCAGCAGTGCAGGGGAGATGAACACTGAAGCTTTCTTT. Residues: CASSAGEMNTEAFF.

V and J are TRBV28 and TRBJ1-4; TRBD1 is a possible D gene (5 bases). Trimming shortened V by 6 bases and J by 1 base, and 15 bases separated the two germline ends. This CDR3 is 16 amino acids long. CDR1 and CDR2 (germline): MDHEN, SYDVKM. The CDR3 spells CASRNYAGVTNEKLFF. CDR3 nucleotides: TGTGCCAGCAGAAATTATGCGGGGGTAACTAATGAAAAACTGTTTTTT.

The gene calls are TRBV2 and TRBJ2-7; D is possibly TRBD1 (6 bases). V lost 7 bases and J 2 bases, leaving 12 bases between the germline ends. Looked up from germline, CDR1 is SNHLY and CDR2 is FYNNEI. CDR3 length equals 13 residues. This CDR3 is CASKAGDTYEQYF. Written as DNA, the CDR3 is TGTGCCAGCAAAGCAGGGGACACCTACGAGCAGTACTTC. Full variable domain (remainder filled in from reference TRBV2 and TRBJ2-7): EPEVTQTPSHQVTQMGQEVILRCVPISNHLYFYWYRQILGQKVEFLVSFYNNEISEKSEIFDDQFSVERPDGSNFTLKIRSTKLEDSAMYFCASKAGDTYEQYFGPGTRLTVT.

V is TRBV27 and J is TRBJ1-1, with D perhaps TRBD1 (6 bases). Germline loops: CDR1 MNHEY, CDR2 SMNVEV (reference sequence). The CDR3 runs 14 residues. V was cut by 11 bases and J by 2 bases, with 18 bases left in between. The CDR3 region has the DNA TGTGCCGCCAAGCCCCACAGGGCAAACACTGAAGCTTTCTTT. Translated, it gives CAAKPHRANTEAFF.

The count of this clone is one. This rearrangement joins TRBV5-4 to TRBJ2-1; TRBD1 aligns across 7 bases. The CDR3 consists of 15 residues. In germline, CDR1 is SGHNT, CDR2 YYREEE (reference sequence). Trimming cost V 0 bases and J 4 bases; bases outside gene matches: 4. The CDR3: CASSLEDRQYNEQFF. The CDR3 DNA is TGTGCCAGCAGCTTGGAGGACAGGCAATACAATGAGCAGTTCTTC.

The chain links TRBV5-1 to TRBJ1-2; D may be TRBD1 (5 bases). The germline gives CDR1 SGHRS, CDR2 YFSETQ. Between the trimmed V and J ends, which lost 2 bases and 6 bases, there was a span of 11 bases. This CDR3 is built from 13 residues. This CDR3 is CASSFSGWDGYTF. The CDR3 coding sequence is TGCGCCAGCAGCTTCTCAGGGTGGGATGGCTACACCTTC.

The chain couples TRBV5-1 to TRBJ2-1; 10 bases are shared with TRBD2. Germline CDR1 and CDR2: SGHRS and YFSETQ. The V segment lost 1 base and the J segment 9 bases; nucleotides outside the gene matches: 7. There are 15 residues in the CDR3. CDR3 in amino acids: CASSLNPLAGVEQFF. In DNA, the CDR3 is TGCGCCAGCAGCTTGAACCCTCTAGCGGGAGTTGAGCAGTTCTTC.

The gene calls are TRBV19 and TRBJ2-1; a possible D gene is TRBD2 (5 bases). Germline V gives CDR1 LNHDA, CDR2 SQIVND (reference sequence). This CDR3 is built from 14 residues. Trimming removed 4 bases from V and 5 bases from J, with 12 bases in between. The CDR3 DNA follows: TGTGCCAGTAGTACGCTACTAGAGAACAATGAGCAGTTCTTC. This sequence encodes CASSTLLENNEQFF.

Only a few counts were recorded for this clone. V is TRBV10-3 and J is TRBJ1-1; perhaps TRBD1 as D (5 bases). Germline-derived CDR1 and CDR2 are ENHRY and SYGVKD. Deletions cut 2 bases from V and 4 bases from J, with 11 bases between. The CDR3 covers 14 residues. The CDR3 loop reads CAISEAGLGTEAFF. The CDR3, as DNA: TGTGCCATCAGTGAGGCAGGGTTGGGCACTGAAGCTTTCTTT.

The J gene is TRBJ1-1, the V gene TRBV14; TRBD1 agrees at 9 bases. V shed 5 bases, J shed 5 bases, and the junction held 12 bases outside the gene matches. Germline CDR1 reads SGHDN; CDR2 reads FVKESK. The length of the CDR3 is 16 residues. The CDR3 spells CASSSYRGRVMTEAFF. For the CDR3, the DNA is TGTGCCAGCAGCAGCTACAGGGGGCGGGTTATGACTGAAGCTTTCTTT.

This chain joins TRBV25-1 and TRBJ2-5; D gene ambiguous. CDR3 length equals 15 residues. The germline V and J ends were trimmed by 6 bases and 1 base, with 15 bases remaining between them. Germline-derived CDR1 and CDR2 are MGHDK and SYGVNS. The CDR3 is CASSAINSIQETQYF. CDR3 nucleotide sequence: TGTGCCAGCAGCGCTATAAACAGCATCCAAGAGACCCAGTACTTC.

Here the CDR3 DNA reads TGCGCCAGCAGCGCAAACAGGGCCACTGAAGCTTTCTTT. It translates to CASSANRATEAFF. This chain connects TRBV5-1 to TRBJ1-1; weak D call: TRBD1 (6 bases). Germline V CDR1 and CDR2: SGHRS, YFSETQ. The CDR3 is made up of 13 amino acids. Trimming shortened V by 4 bases and J by 4 bases, and 11 bases separated the two germline ends.

The gene calls are TRBV3-1 (or the pseudogene TRBV3-2) and TRBJ1-2, with D possibly TRBD1 on 6 matching bases. CDR3 length: 15 amino acids. Trimming cost V 0 bases and J 5 bases, with 13 bases left between them. From germline, CDR1 is LGHDT and CDR2 YNNKEL (reference sequence). CDR3 sequence reads: CASSQDFMTGYGYTF. The CDR3 DNA follows: TGTGCCAGCAGCCAAGATTTCATGACAGGTTATGGCTACACCTTC.

This chain links TRBV7-2 with TRBJ1-2; D remains ambiguous. CDR1 and CDR2 from the germline V gene are SGHTA and FQGNSA. The V gene lost 2 bases and the J gene lost 3 bases, with 10 bases spanning the gap. The CDR3 sequence is 14 residues long. CDR3 protein: CASSLPPVHYGYTF. In DNA, the CDR3 is TGTGCCAGCAGCTTACCCCCGGTGCACTATGGCTACACCTTC.

The gene calls are TRBV21-1 and TRBJ2-2; TRBD2, the table's D call, was not compared with the DNA. TRBV21-1 is a documented pseudogene. CDR3 length: 16 residues. The CDR3 DNA follows: TGTGCCAGCCCCGGGGCCAGCGGGGTGGGGGGCGGGGAGCTGTTTTTT. This gives the protein CASPGASGVGGGELFF.

The gene calls are TRBV7-2 and TRBJ2-5; D is undetermined. V was cut by 2 bases and J by 1 base, with 14 bases left in between. Germline-derived CDR1 and CDR2 are SGHTA and FQGNSA. This CDR3 region has 16 residues. In nucleotides, the CDR3 is TGTGCCAGCAGCTTATCCCTAAGGCAGGTCCAAGAGACCCAGTACTTC. Protein: CASSLSLRQVQETQYF.

The chain joins TRBV6-1 to TRBJ2-5; D perhaps matches TRBD1 (6 bases). CDR1 and CDR2 from the germline V gene are MNHNS and SASEGT. The CDR3 is 15 residues long. The V gene lost 3 bases and the J gene lost 4 bases, with 15 bases spanning the gap. The CDR3 sequence is CASSDRGSMRETQYF. CDR3 bases: TGTGCCAGCAGTGACAGGGGATCGATGCGAGAGACCCAGTACTTC.